The source of this T cell receptor beta chain is a study of breast tumors, draining lymph nodes, adjacent tissues. As for this clonotype: No antigen is known for it.

Findings and caveats of the study: Findings are consistent with lymph node origin and intratumoral expansion of most tumor T cells. Tumor and nontumor repertoires were significantly more similar in luminal-like than in basal-like breast cancer. Tumor repertoires ranked between lymph nodes and nontumor tissue in diversity, with V and J gene preferences.

Breast cancer patients provided tissue from their axillary draining lymph nodes. TCRdb re-analysed the multiplex PCR reads in MiXCR, keeping a single row per CDR3 protein. Of 150,000 to 200,000 distinct CDR3 sequences in the sample, 25% to 40% were seen once. Sequencing was done on a sample of axillary lymph node tissue. The TCR originated in a female donor with breast cancer. Some clones in this sample may be carry-over from other donors' samples.

Here the CDR3 DNA reads TGTGCCAGCAGCTTAGAGGGTGGCGGAGAGCAGTACTTC. Translating it yields CASSLEGGGEQYF. The rearrangement links TRBV5-5 to TRBJ2-7, with D maybe TRBD2 (5 bases). This CDR3 is built from 13 residues. Trimming removed 2 bases from V and 7 bases from J, with 13 bases in between. CDR1 and CDR2 from the germline V gene are SGHKS and YYEKEE (reference sequence).